One sample yielded the 11 T cell receptor beta chains listed below, sequenced in a study of blood T cell repertoires in COVID-19. Method: immunoSEQ multiplex PCR; TCRdb's copy keeps in-frame clones and lacks some. Here the sample spans around 59,000 clones, 70% to 75% being singletons. The source material was peripheral blood. The receptors were gathered from a woman between 50 and 59 years old with active or convalescent COVID-19.

This rearrangement joins TRBV3-1 (or the pseudogene TRBV3-2) to TRBJ2-1; 8 positions match TRBD1. This CDR3 has 13 amino acids. Trimming took 5 bases from V and 8 from J; bases not matched to a gene: 5. Germline CDR1 is LGHDT and CDR2 is YNNKEL (reference sequence). The CDR3 DNA sequence: TGTGCCAGCAGCAGAGACAGGGGTGATGAGCAGTTCTTC. It specifies CASSRDRGDEQFF.

The chain links TRBV6-1 to TRBJ1-6; 8 nucleotides line up with TRBD1. Germline CDR1 reads MNHNS; CDR2 reads SASEGT. The junction had 5 bases not matched to a gene; V was cut back by 4 bases and J by 0 bases. The CDR3 spans 17 residues. This chain's CDR3 is CASSGQGPLSYNSPLHF. DNA of the CDR3: TGTGCCAGCAGTGGACAGGGGCCCCTCTCCTATAATTCACCCCTCCACTTT.

The V and J genes are TRBV3-1 (or the pseudogene TRBV3-2) and TRBJ2-2; a weak D match, TRBD1 (5 bases). Germline assignment: CDR1 LGHDT and CDR2 YNNKEL (reference sequence). Trimming left V 0 bases short and J 4 bases short, with 12 bases between. The CDR3 sequence is 16 residues long. This CDR3 is CASSQEIQGATGELFF. Here the CDR3 DNA reads TGTGCCAGCAGCCAAGAGATCCAGGGCGCCACCGGGGAGCTGTTTTTT.

This clone showed up just a few times. The chain couples TRBV10-1 to TRBJ2-1; D is unclear. V was shortened by 6 bases and J by 0 bases, with 9 bases between the two germline ends. CDR1 WNHNN and CDR2 SYGVQD come from the germline V gene (reference sequence). This CDR3 region has 14 residues. The CDR3 sequence is CASSPWSSYNEQFF. CDR3 nucleotides: TGCGCCAGCAGCCCGTGGAGCTCCTACAATGAGCAGTTCTTC.

This chain connects TRBV28 to TRBJ2-5, with 10 bases matching TRBD2. V trimming: 8 bases; J trimming: 4 bases; junction bases outside the gene matches: 10. Germline values: CDR1 MDHEN, CDR2 SYDVKM. This CDR3 spans 15 amino acids. The CDR3: CASGETRLAGETQYF. CDR3 in DNA: TGTGCCAGCGGAGAAACAAGACTAGCGGGAGAGACCCAGTACTTC.

A single count supports this clone. V usage is TRBV7-7 and J usage is TRBJ2-2; TRBD1 agrees at 9 bases. V lost 4 bases, J lost 5 bases, and 5 bases stayed unmatched. This CDR3 spans 15 amino acids. Germline loops: CDR1 SSHAT, CDR2 FNYEAQ (reference sequence). The CDR3 bases are TGTGCCAGCAGCTCAACCGGGACAGGGACCGGGGAGCTGTTTTTT. This codes for CASSSTGTGTGELFF.

The rearrangement joins TRBV12-3 or TRBV12-4 to TRBJ2-7; the D is unclear. V lost 6 bases, J lost 3 bases, and 12 bases lay in between. The CDR3 has 13 amino acids. The CDR3, as DNA: TGTGCCAGCAGCCTAAGACAAGGCTACGAGCAGTACTTC. It codes for CASSLRQGYEQYF.

The rearrangement links TRBV9 to TRBJ2-1; D may be TRBD1 (6 bases). The CDR3 is 14 residues long. Per germline, CDR1 SGDLS and CDR2 YYNGEE. Trimming pared 6 bases from V and 9 bases from J, leaving 19 bases between. CDR3 sequence: CASTRSLTGGEQFF. The CDR3 DNA is TGTGCCAGCACCCGTAGTCTGACAGGTGGTGAGCAGTTCTTC. The whole variable domain, filled in from reference TRBV9 and TRBJ2-1, reads DSGVTQTPKHLITATGQRVTLRCSPRSGDLSVYWYQQSLDQGLQFLIQYYNGEERAKGNILERFSAQQFPDLHSELNLSSLELGDSALYFCASTRSLTGGEQFFGPGTRLTVL.

This clone showed up just a few times. The V call is TRBV28, the J call TRBJ1-2; the D gene is possibly TRBD1 (6 bases). CDR1 is MDHEN and CDR2 is SYDVKM in the germline V gene. V was cut by 11 bases and J by 5 bases, with 24 bases left in between. CDR3 length: 15 amino acids. In nucleotides, the CDR3 is TGTGCCCGCACCATTGGGGGGGGGCCGGGGTATGGCTACACCTTC. Amino acids: CARTIGGGPGYGYTF.

The chain couples TRBV2 to TRBJ1-2; D uncertain. V lost 7 bases and J 0 bases, leaving 12 bases between the germline ends. Germline loops: CDR1 SNHLY, CDR2 FYNNEI. The CDR3 has 14 amino acids. CDR3 in DNA: TGTGCCAGCATTGTGGACTCATCTAACTATGGCTACACCTTC. This translates into CASIVDSSNYGYTF. Complete variable domain (other parts from reference TRBV2 and TRBJ1-2): EPEVTQTPSHQVTQMGQEVILRCVPISNHLYFYWYRQILGQKVEFLVSFYNNEISEKSEIFDDQFSVERPDGSNFTLKIRSTKLEDSAMYFCASIVDSSNYGYTFGSGTRLTVV.

The V gene is TRBV9, the J gene TRBJ2-3; D is possibly TRBD2 (5 bases). Germline assignment: CDR1 SGDLS and CDR2 YYNGEE. The CDR3 contains 13 residues. V was pared by 2 bases and J by 3 bases, with 7 bases between. CDR3 amino acids: CASSVVATDTQYF. The CDR3 nucleotides are TGTGCCAGCAGCGTGGTAGCGACAGATACGCAGTATTTT.